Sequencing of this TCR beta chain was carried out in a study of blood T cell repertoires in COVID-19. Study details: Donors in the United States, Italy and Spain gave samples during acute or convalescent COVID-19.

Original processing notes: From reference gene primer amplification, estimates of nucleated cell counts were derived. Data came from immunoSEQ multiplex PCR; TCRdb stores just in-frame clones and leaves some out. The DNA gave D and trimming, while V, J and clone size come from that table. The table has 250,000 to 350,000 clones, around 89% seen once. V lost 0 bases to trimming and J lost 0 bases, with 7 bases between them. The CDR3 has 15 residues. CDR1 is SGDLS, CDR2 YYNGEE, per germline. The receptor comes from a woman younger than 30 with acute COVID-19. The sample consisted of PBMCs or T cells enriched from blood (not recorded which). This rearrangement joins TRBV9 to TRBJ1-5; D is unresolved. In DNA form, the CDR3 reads TGTGCCAGCAGCGTAGACGGGTTTAGCAATCAGCCCCAGCATTTT. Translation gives CASSVDGFSNQPQHF.